These 15 T cell receptor beta chains came from one sample sequenced in a study of CD8+CD57+ T cells in acquired aplastic anemia. Genomic DNA served as template for TCR beta VDJ and CDR3 profiling. TCRdb reprocessed the reads via MiXCR and lists one record per CDR3 protein. Of more than 250,000 distinct CDR3 sequences in the sample, about 80% are singletons; the top ten hold 42%. For sequencing, patients were chosen who had shown expansion of CD8+CD57+ cells by flow cytometry. The material sequenced was sorted CD4+, CD8+, or CD8+CD57+ T cells (not recorded which) from PBMCs. These receptors came from a human donor with aplastic anemia.

This clonotype has only a few counts. The rearrangement joins TRBV2 to TRBJ2-3; maybe TRBD2 (6 bases). V was trimmed by 8 bases and J by 5 bases, leaving 14 bases between them. The germline V gene encodes CDR1 SNHLY and CDR2 FYNNEI. The CDR3 is 13 amino acids. As DNA, the CDR3 is TGTGCCAGCGGGGACGGGAGCGGAGATACGCAGTATTTT. Translation gives CASGDGSGDTQYF.

This clonotype was seen a single time. The CDR3 carries no conserved terminal phenylalanine or tryptophan, so it likely arises from a read error. The chain is built from TRBV7-9 and TRBJ2-3; no firm D call. The V gene's germline CDR1 is SEHNR and CDR2 FQNEAQ (reference sequence). The V end lost 3 bases, the J end lost 6 bases, and 10 bases lay between the germline ends. CDR3 length: 13 residues. The CDR3 reads CASSLLAPDTQYV. CDR3 nucleotide sequence: TGTGCCAGCAGCTTGTTAGCCCCGGATACGCAGTATGTT.

This clonotype was picked up one time. The chain carries TRBV11-3 and TRBJ2-5; D unresolved. The germline V and J ends were trimmed by 6 bases and 3 bases, with 11 bases remaining between them. Per the germline V gene, CDR1 is SGHNT and CDR2 is YENEEA. This CDR3 contains 13 residues. CDR3 in amino acids: CASSLRLKETQYF. In DNA form, the CDR3 reads TGTGCCAGCAGTTTACGTCTGAAAGAGACCCAGTACTTC. Full variable domain (missing parts from reference TRBV11-3 and TRBJ2-5): EAGVVQSPRYKIIEKKQPVAFWCNPISGHNTLYWYLQNLGQGPELLIRYENEEAVDDSQLPKDRFSAERLKGVDSTLKIQPAELGDSAVYLCASSLRLKETQYFGPGTRLLVL.

A remark on this clonotype: Because the CDR3 is missing its conserved closing phenylalanine or tryptophan, this is likely a read error. The DNA is left out, because the CDR3 cannot be placed on it with certainty; the CDR3 is given as TCRdb lists it. The genes are TRBV7-9 and TRBJ2-5. Germline assignment: CDR1 SEHNR and CDR2 FQNEAQ (reference sequence). The CDR3 comprises 13 residues, both ends counted. CDR3 loop: CASSSLPQETQFV.

Note on this clonotype: At one boundary the junction diverges from the germline segment, which might be a read error. The chain is built from TRBV9 and TRBJ2-1, with D perhaps matching TRBD2 (7 bases). The germline gives CDR1 SGDLS, CDR2 YYNGEE. There are 13 residues in the CDR3. The CDR3 region is CASSDGGGQEQLF. The CDR3 DNA is TGTGCCAGCAGCGATGGGGGGGGCCAGGAGCAGTTATTC.

This clonotype has just a few counts. The chain combines TRBV7-8 with TRBJ2-7; TRBD1 agrees at 9 bases. CDR3 length: 17 residues. Germline-derived CDR1 and CDR2 are SGHVS and FQNEAQ. The trim removed 3 bases at V and 5 bases at J, leaving 14 bases unmatched. CDR3 nucleotides: TGTGCCAGCAGCTTTCATCCAGACGGGACAGGGATCCACGAGCAGTACTTC. As protein: CASSFHPDGTGIHEQYF.

Points on this clonotype: The CDR3 carries no conserved terminal phenylalanine or tryptophan, so it likely arises from a read error. No DNA is shown, since the ends of the CDR3 on it are uncertain; the CDR3 is the one TCRdb lists. V is TRBV7-9 and J is TRBJ2-5. The germline V gene encodes CDR1 SEHNR and CDR2 FQNEAQ (reference sequence). Inclusive of both ends, the CDR3 amounts to 12 amino acids. The CDR3 protein is CASSLGLTSQYY.

V usage is TRBV9 and J usage is TRBJ2-3, with TRBD2 identical over 13 bases. Losses at the gene ends were 3 bases for V and 1 base for J; bases not matched to a gene: 2. Germline V gene sequence: CDR1 SGDLS, CDR2 YYNGEE. The CDR3 spans 16 residues. This chain's CDR3 is CASSGGLAGRTDTQYF. In nucleotides, the CDR3 is TGTGCCAGCAGCGGGGGACTAGCGGGACGCACAGATACGCAGTATTTT.

This chain uses TRBV7-4 with TRBJ1-2, with a weak D call TRBD1 (6 bases). V shed 5 bases and J shed 13 bases, with 26 bases lying between them. This CDR3 has 15 residues. Germline V lookup: CDR1 SGHVT, CDR2 SQSDAQ. For the CDR3, the DNA is TGTGCCAGCAGCGTCGTCGGGGGCTCGACCCAGGCACCCACCTTC. As protein: CASSVVGGSTQAPTF.

This clonotype appeared many times. The chain uses TRBV7-9 and TRBJ1-2; D gene uncertain. Germline lookup yields CDR1 SEHNR and CDR2 FQNEAQ (reference sequence). V gave up 0 bases and J gave up 2 bases, with 7 bases separating them. The CDR3 runs to 14 residues. Here the CDR3 DNA reads TGTGCCAGCAGCTTAGCTACGGGGAACTATGGCTACACCTTC. Its protein product is CASSLATGNYGYTF.

This clonotype was counted between two and nine times. CDR3 amino acids: CASSLQGGPDTQEQFF. CDR3 DNA: TGTGCCAGCAGCTTACAGGGAGGCCCCGATACGCAGGAGCAGTTCTTC. V usage is TRBV7-8 and J usage is TRBJ2-1; possible D gene TRBD2, 6 bases. The CDR3 runs to 16 residues. CDR1 and CDR2 (germline): SGHVS, FQNEAQ. V gave up 2 bases and J gave up 10 bases, with 21 bases separating them.

This chain links TRBV9 with TRBJ2-5, with D unresolved. The germline V gene encodes CDR1 SGDLS and CDR2 YYNGEE. This CDR3 has 15 amino acids. V lost 3 bases, J lost 8 bases, and 20 bases lay in between. In nucleotides, the CDR3 is TGTGCCAGCAGCGCTAAGGATTATCCAATGAACACCCAGTACTTC. It codes for CASSAKDYPMNTQYF.

Details on this clonotype: The CDR3 end shows no conserved phenylalanine or tryptophan, and so a read error is likely. It is unclear where the CDR3 begins or ends on the DNA, so no DNA is shown, and the CDR3 is as TCRdb lists it. This sequence joins TRBV2 and TRBJ1-1; TRBD1 is the table's D call, not checked against the DNA. Germline CDR1 is SNHLY and CDR2 is FYNNEI. Ends included, the CDR3 has 16 residues. The CDR3 sequence: CASGDTGTDTQTFASG.

V and J are TRBV19 and TRBJ1-3; D is possibly TRBD1 (5 bases). The V gene's germline CDR1 is LNHDA and CDR2 SQIVND (reference sequence). The CDR3 has 17 amino acids. V was cut by 3 bases and J by 0 bases, with 15 bases left in between. This CDR3 is CASSITVGEYSGNTIYF. The CDR3 region has the DNA TGTGCCAGTAGTATTACCGTGGGGGAGTACTCTGGAAACACCATATATTTT. The complete variable domain, with remaining parts taken from reference TRBV19 and TRBJ1-3, reads DGGITQSPKYLFRKEGQNVTLSCEQNLNHDAMYWYRQDPGQGLRLIYYSQIVNDFQKGDIAEGYSVSREKKESFPLTVTSAQKNPTAFYLCASSITVGEYSGNTIYFGEGSWLTVV.

The chain carries TRBV7-2 and TRBJ2-3, with 7 bases lining up with TRBD1. V shed 5 bases and J 15 bases; nucleotides not matched to a gene: 20. The CDR3 sequence is 15 residues long. Germline V gene sequence: CDR1 SGHTA, CDR2 FQGNSA. Written as DNA, the CDR3 is TGTGCCAGCAGCGTTGATCTAGACGGGACAGCCCTTTCCTATTTT. Amino acid sequence: CASSVDLDGTALSYF.